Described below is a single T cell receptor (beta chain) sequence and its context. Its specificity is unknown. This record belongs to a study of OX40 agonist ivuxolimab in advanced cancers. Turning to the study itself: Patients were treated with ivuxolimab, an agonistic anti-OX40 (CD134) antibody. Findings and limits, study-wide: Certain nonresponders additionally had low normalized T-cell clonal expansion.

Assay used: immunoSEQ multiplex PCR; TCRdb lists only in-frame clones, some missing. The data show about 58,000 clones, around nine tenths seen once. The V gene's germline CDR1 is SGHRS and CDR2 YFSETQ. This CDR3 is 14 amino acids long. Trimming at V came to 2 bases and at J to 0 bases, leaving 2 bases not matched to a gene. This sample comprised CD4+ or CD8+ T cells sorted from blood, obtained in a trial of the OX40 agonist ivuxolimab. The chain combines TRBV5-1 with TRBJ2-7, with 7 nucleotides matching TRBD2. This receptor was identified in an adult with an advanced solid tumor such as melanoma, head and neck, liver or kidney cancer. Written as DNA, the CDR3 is TGCGCCAGCAGCTTTGCGGGAGACTCCTACGAGCAGTACTTC. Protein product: CASSFAGDSYEQYF.